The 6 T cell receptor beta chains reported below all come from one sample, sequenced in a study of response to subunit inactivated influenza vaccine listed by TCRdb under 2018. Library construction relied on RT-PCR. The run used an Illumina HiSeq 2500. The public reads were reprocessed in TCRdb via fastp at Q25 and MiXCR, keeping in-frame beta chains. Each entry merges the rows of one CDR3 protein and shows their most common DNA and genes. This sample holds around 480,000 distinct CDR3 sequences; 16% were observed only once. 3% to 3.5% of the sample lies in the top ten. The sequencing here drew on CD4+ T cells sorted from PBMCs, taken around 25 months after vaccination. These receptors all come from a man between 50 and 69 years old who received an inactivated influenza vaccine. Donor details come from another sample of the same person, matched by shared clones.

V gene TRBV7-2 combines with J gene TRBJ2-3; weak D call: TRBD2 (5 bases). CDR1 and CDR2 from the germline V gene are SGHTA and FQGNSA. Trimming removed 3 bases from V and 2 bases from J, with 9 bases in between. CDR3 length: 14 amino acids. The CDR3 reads CASSFGLHTDTQYF. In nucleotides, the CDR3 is TGTGCCAGCAGCTTCGGACTCCACACAGATACGCAGTATTTT.

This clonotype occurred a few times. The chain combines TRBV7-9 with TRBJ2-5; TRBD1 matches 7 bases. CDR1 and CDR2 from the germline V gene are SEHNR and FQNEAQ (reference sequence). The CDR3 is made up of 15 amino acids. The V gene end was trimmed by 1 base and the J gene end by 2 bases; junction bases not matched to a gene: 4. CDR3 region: CASSLGVGQQETQYF. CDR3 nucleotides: TGTGCCAGCAGCTTAGGGGTGGGACAGCAAGAGACCCAGTACTTC.

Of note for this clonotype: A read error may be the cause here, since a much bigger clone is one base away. The CDR3 loop is CATSDLYNEQFF. The CDR3 nucleotides read TGTGCCACCAGTGATTTATACAATGAGCAGTTCTTC. V usage is TRBV24-1 and J usage is TRBJ2-1; D ambiguous. V gave up 1 base and J gave up 4 bases, with 1 base separating them. The germline CDR1 and CDR2 sequences are KGHDR and SFDVKD. The CDR3 is 12 amino acids.

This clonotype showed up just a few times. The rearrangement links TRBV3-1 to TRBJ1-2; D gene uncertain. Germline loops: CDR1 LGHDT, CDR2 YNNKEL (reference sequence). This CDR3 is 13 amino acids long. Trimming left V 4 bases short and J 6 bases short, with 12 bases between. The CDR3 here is CASSPRRLHGYTF. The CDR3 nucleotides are TGTGCCAGCAGCCCCCGGCGCCTCCATGGCTACACCTTC.

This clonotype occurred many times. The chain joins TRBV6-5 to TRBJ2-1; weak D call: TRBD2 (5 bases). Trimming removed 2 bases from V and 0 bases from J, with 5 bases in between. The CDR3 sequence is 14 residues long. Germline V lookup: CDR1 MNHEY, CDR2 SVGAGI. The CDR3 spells CASSYGSSYNEQFF. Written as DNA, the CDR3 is TGTGCCAGCAGTTACGGGAGCTCCTACAATGAGCAGTTCTTC.

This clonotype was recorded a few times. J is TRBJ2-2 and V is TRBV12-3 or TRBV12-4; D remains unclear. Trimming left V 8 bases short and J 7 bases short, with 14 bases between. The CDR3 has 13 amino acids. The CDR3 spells CASGGYWGGELFF. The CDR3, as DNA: TGTGCCAGCGGTGGCTATTGGGGCGGGGAGCTGTTTTTT.